Below are 19 T cell receptor beta chains sequenced from a single sample in a study of a mutant IDH1 vaccine in newly diagnosed glioma. Time point meaning: week 5, during vaccination. The investigators gave 300 ug of mutant IDH1 20-mer peptide in each vaccine dose, together with topical imiquimod. No antigen has been identified for these receptors. TCRdb keeps only in-frame clones here, not all; method: immunoSEQ multiplex PCR. The sample records 60,000 or so clones, roughly 80% being singletons. This material consisted of PBMCs, taken from a glioma patient whose treatment included an IDH1 peptide vaccine. These receptors came from a woman aged 18-29 years with glioma. Some clones in this sample may be carry-over from other donors' samples.

The rearrangement uses TRBV5-1 and TRBJ2-3; D is undetermined. V dropped 4 bases and J dropped 0 bases, with 6 bases sitting between them. Germline V gives CDR1 SGHRS, CDR2 YFSETQ. This CDR3 region has 13 residues. CDR3 sequence reads: CASSPPSTDTQYF. The CDR3, as DNA: TGCGCCAGCAGCCCACCTAGCACAGATACGCAGTATTTT. The full variable domain, completed using reference TRBV5-1 and TRBJ2-3, is KAGVTQTPRYLIKTRGQQVTLSCSPISGHRSVSWYQQTPGQGLQFLFEYFSETQRNKGNFPGRFSGRQFSNSRSEMNVSTLELGDSALYLCASSPPSTDTQYFGPGTRLTVL.

The chain uses TRBV28 and TRBJ1-2, with 8 positions matching TRBD1. CDR1 and CDR2 from the germline V gene are MDHEN and SYDVKM. The junction had 6 bases not matched to a gene; V was cut back by 6 bases and J by 6 bases. This CDR3 spans 13 amino acids. For the CDR3, the DNA is TGTGCCAGCAGCAAGGACAGGGATCATGGCTACACCTTC. It encodes CASSKDRDHGYTF.

The chain employs TRBV5-1 and TRBJ2-6; TRBD2 might be the D (6 bases). Germline CDR1 is SGHRS and CDR2 is YFSETQ. The CDR3 is made up of 18 amino acids. V dropped 4 bases and J dropped 0 bases, with 17 bases sitting between them. The CDR3 nucleotides read TGCGCCAGCAGCCCTTTTGGGAGGAAGAGCTCTGGGGCCAACGTCCTGACTTTC. Translating gives CASSPFGRKSSGANVLTF.

This rearrangement joins TRBV2 to TRBJ1-3; D not resolved. V shed 8 bases and J shed 2 bases, with 16 bases lying between them. The CDR3 spans 15 residues. Germline values: CDR1 SNHLY, CDR2 FYNNEI. CDR3 region: CASHEVGGPGNTIYF. The CDR3 region has the DNA TGTGCCAGCCATGAGGTAGGCGGGCCTGGAAACACCATATATTTT.

The chain carries TRBV4-2 and TRBJ2-4; D perhaps matches TRBD1 (5 bases). The CDR3 length is 18 residues. CDR1 and CDR2 (germline): LGHNA, YNFKEQ. Trimming shortened V by 0 bases and J by 1 base, and 16 bases separated the two germline ends. Here the CDR3 DNA reads TGTGCCAGCAGCCAAGATAAAATAGGGGCCGGGGCCAAAAACATTCAGTACTTC. Protein sequence: CASSQDKIGAGAKNIQYF.

The CDR3 DNA reads as TGTGCCAGCAGCTTAGCGAGGGGGGCAGGGGATCAGCCCCAGCATTTT. Translated, it gives CASSLARGAGDQPQHF. The J gene is TRBJ1-5, the V gene TRBV7-9, with D possibly TRBD1 on 6 matching bases. Trimming shortened V by 0 bases and J by 5 bases, and 14 bases separated the two germline ends. From germline, CDR1 is SEHNR and CDR2 FQNEAQ (reference sequence). The CDR3 has 16 amino acids.

The rearrangement uses TRBV7-2 and TRBJ2-7, with D possibly being TRBD1 (5 bases). There are 15 residues in the CDR3. Trimming removed 0 bases from V and 2 bases from J, with 11 bases in between. In germline, CDR1 is SGHTA, CDR2 FQGNSA. The CDR3 DNA is TGTGCCAGCAGCTTAGCTCCAGGGAACCCCTACGAGCAGTACTTC. Residues: CASSLAPGNPYEQYF.

The J gene is TRBJ2-5, the V gene TRBV30; D uncertain. Trimming took off 1 base at V and 4 bases at J, with 7 bases between the two ends. Germline V lookup: CDR1 GTSNPN, CDR2 SVGIG (reference sequence). This CDR3 is built from 12 residues. CDR3 region: CAWSESRETQYF. The CDR3 region has the DNA TGTGCCTGGAGTGAATCCCGAGAGACCCAGTACTTC.

V usage is TRBV4-3 and J usage is TRBJ1-1, with 7 bases lining up with TRBD1. This CDR3 has 15 residues. CDR1 LGHNA and CDR2 YSLEER come from the germline V gene. Unmatched junction bases numbered 6, after V lost 2 bases and J lost 3 bases. CDR3 amino acids: CASSQTTGVHTEAFF. In nucleotides, the CDR3 is TGCGCCAGCAGCCAAACTACAGGGGTCCACACTGAAGCTTTCTTT.

The chain has TRBV10-2 and TRBJ2-3; 15 positions match TRBD2. CDR3 length: 16 residues. CDR1 and CDR2 (germline): WSHSY, SAAADI. J lost 2 bases, V lost 8 bases, and 5 bases had no gene match. CDR3 DNA sequence: TGCGCCAGCCGGACTAGCGGGGGGGCCAACACAGATACGCAGTATTTT. It yields the protein CASRTSGGANTDTQYF.

The chain has TRBV7-5 and TRBJ2-7. TRBV7-5 is described as a pseudogene. This CDR3 is 14 amino acids long. The CDR3 reads CARSFYQDGYEQYF. The CDR3 region has the DNA TGTGCCAGAAGCTTTTACCAGGACGGCTACGAGCAGTACTTC.

This clone appeared once. The chain carries TRBV14 and TRBJ2-7; TRBD1 aligns across 11 bases. The V segment lost 4 bases and the J segment 4 bases; nucleotides outside the gene matches: 3. Germline V gene data show CDR1 as SGHDN and CDR2 as FVKESK. This CDR3 spans 14 amino acids. CDR3 residues: CASSPGQGAYEQYF. The CDR3 DNA is TGTGCCAGCAGCCCAGGACAGGGGGCGTACGAGCAGTACTTC.

This chain links TRBV7-9 with TRBJ2-5; D is undetermined. Germline V lookup: CDR1 SEHNR, CDR2 FQNEAQ (reference sequence). Trimming left V 5 bases short and J 3 bases short, with 4 bases between. The length of the CDR3 is 11 residues. CDR3 protein: CASSLKETQYF. The CDR3 DNA is TGTGCCAGCAGCCTGAAAGAGACCCAGTACTTC. The complete variable domain, with remaining parts taken from reference TRBV7-9 and TRBJ2-5, reads DTGVSQNPRHKITKRGQNVTFRCDPISEHNRLYWYRQTLGQGPEFLTYFQNEAQLEKSRLLSDRFSAERPKGSFSTLEIQRTEQGDSAMYLCASSLKETQYFGPGTRLLVL.

This chain uses TRBV18 with TRBJ1-1; unclear D gene. V gave up 6 bases and J gave up 2 bases, with 4 bases separating them. Germline V gene data show CDR1 as KGHSH and CDR2 as LQKENI. The CDR3 consists of 11 residues. DNA for the CDR3: TGTGCCAGCTCCCTAAACACTGAAGCTTTCTTT. This sequence encodes CASSLNTEAFF.

The chain couples TRBV4-3 to TRBJ2-7; D possibly corresponds to TRBD1 (6 bases). Germline V CDR1 and CDR2: LGHNA, YSLEER. This CDR3 spans 14 amino acids. Trimming cost V 5 bases and J 2 bases, with 13 bases left between them. CDR3 coding DNA: TGCGCCAGCAGCGAGGGACAAGTACCCTACGAGCAGTACTTC. Encoded protein: CASSEGQVPYEQYF.

V and J are TRBV14 and TRBJ1-1; D gene uncertain. The CDR3 has 16 amino acids. The ends were cut back, 4 bases at V and 0 bases at J, with 15 bases in the middle. The germline gives CDR1 SGHDN, CDR2 FVKESK. CDR3 in amino acids: CASSLRGGVVNTEAFF. The CDR3 DNA sequence: TGTGCCAGCAGCCTCCGGGGAGGAGTTGTGAACACTGAAGCTTTCTTT.

V is TRBV15 and J is TRBJ1-2; a possible D gene is TRBD1 (5 bases). The germline CDR1 and CDR2 sequences are LNHNV and YYDKDF (reference sequence). Trimming pared 5 bases from V and 5 bases from J, leaving 15 bases between. The CDR3 runs to 14 residues. The CDR3 spells CATSRQQAGYGYTF. The CDR3 bases are TGTGCCACCAGCCGACAACAGGCCGGTTATGGCTACACCTTC.

The chain employs TRBV5-1 and TRBJ1-4; tentative D call: TRBD1 (5 bases). The V and J ends lost 0 bases and 8 bases respectively, with 14 bases between them. The germline V gene has CDR1 SGHRS and CDR2 YFSETQ. The CDR3 is 15 residues long. In nucleotides, the CDR3 is TGCGCCAGCAGCTTGGGTGGCAGGGTAAACGAAAAACTGTTTTTT. Protein product: CASSLGGRVNEKLFF.

V is TRBV12-5 and J is TRBJ2-2; D might be TRBD1 (5 bases). Germline V gene lookup returns CDR1 LGHNT and CDR2 FRNRAP. V lost 1 base and J lost 5, with 20 bases in between. The CDR3 is 18 residues long. The CDR3 DNA reads as TGTGCTAGTGGTTTGGCCTTACATCCTCGGCAGGGTACCGGGGAGCTGTTTTTT. Amino acid sequence: CASGLALHPRQGTGELFF.